A single sample is the source of the 13 T cell receptor beta chains below, sequenced in a study of T cells after yellow fever vaccination. From the 5' RACE reads, TCRdb called clonotypes with MiXCR, one entry per CDR3 protein. The table includes about 300,000 distinct CDR3 sequences, 8.7% detected once. The material was CD4+ T cells sorted from PBMCs, obtained 5 days after the yellow fever booster vaccination. These receptors originate from a man younger than 35 who received the YFV17D yellow fever vaccine.

This chain uses TRBV4-3 with TRBJ2-5; tentative D call: TRBD2 (5 bases). V was cut by 1 base and J by 4 bases, with 13 bases left in between. The germline CDR1 and CDR2 sequences are LGHNA and YSLEER. The CDR3 has 15 residues. CDR3 coding DNA: TGCGCCAGCAGCCAAGGTGGAGGTCCAGGAGAGACCCAGTACTTC. Translating it yields CASSQGGGPGETQYF.

The chain has TRBV6-6 and TRBJ1-2; D gene unclear. The germline V gene has CDR1 MNHNY and CDR2 SVGAGI (reference sequence). The V and J ends lost 9 bases and 2 bases respectively, with 13 bases between them. The CDR3 sequence is 13 residues long. In nucleotides, the CDR3 is TGTGCCAGTCAGGCGGGCGCGAACTATGGCTACACCTTC. This sequence encodes CASQAGANYGYTF.

The V and J genes are TRBV24-1 and TRBJ1-5; D not resolved. The ends were cut back, 7 bases at V and 5 bases at J, with 11 bases in the middle. Germline assignment: CDR1 KGHDR and CDR2 SFDVKD. The CDR3 has 13 amino acids. The CDR3 DNA reads as TGTGCCACCAGCCTATCAGGAGATCAGCCCCAGCATTTT. Amino acids: CATSLSGDQPQHF.

This clonotype showed up just a few times. The chain is built from TRBV9 and TRBJ2-1; no definite D call. V gave up 0 bases and J gave up 4 bases, with 11 bases separating them. This CDR3 region has 15 residues. The germline CDR1 and CDR2 sequences are SGDLS and YYNGEE. The CDR3 DNA reads as TGTGCCAGCAGCGTAGGATCGGGCCAATACAATGAGCAGTTCTTC. The encoded protein is CASSVGSGQYNEQFF.

The chain joins TRBV29-1 to TRBJ2-3, with TRBD1 matching 7 bases. CDR1 is SQVTM, CDR2 ANQGSEA, per germline. V trimming: 7 bases; J trimming: 2 bases; junction bases outside the gene matches: 9. The CDR3 extends over 14 amino acids. The CDR3 bases are TGCAGCGGTGGGACAGCGGTTGTCACAGATACGCAGTATTTT. Translated, it gives CSGGTAVVTDTQYF.

The chain uses TRBV7-2 and TRBJ1-2; no definite D call. Trimming stripped 2 bases from V and 8 bases from J, with 12 bases between. The CDR3 spans 13 residues. Germline loops: CDR1 SGHTA, CDR2 FQGNSA. CDR3 protein: CASSLPEAGGYTF. The DNA of the CDR3 is TGTGCCAGCAGCTTACCAGAGGCAGGCGGCTACACCTTC.

The chain combines TRBV7-9 with TRBJ2-5; D is possibly TRBD2 (5 bases). This CDR3 has 14 amino acids. CDR1 SEHNR and CDR2 FQNEAQ come from the germline V gene (reference sequence). V was cut by 1 base and J by 3 bases, with 9 bases left in between. Written as DNA, the CDR3 is TGTGCCAGCAGCTTAGTTTCCGGGAAAGAGACCCAGTACTTC. This codes for CASSLVSGKETQYF.

The chain has TRBV10-3 and TRBJ1-6; D not resolved. This CDR3 is 15 amino acids long. Deletions cut 4 bases from V and 10 bases from J, with 17 bases between. Germline CDR1 ENHRY, CDR2 SYGVKD. CDR3 sequence (DNA): TGTGCCATCAGTGGAGGCATTACGGGAGTCTCACCCCTCCACTTT. It translates to CAISGGITGVSPLHF.

V gene TRBV20-1 combines with J gene TRBJ2-3; possible D gene TRBD2, 5 bases. Germline lookup yields CDR1 DFQATT and CDR2 SNEGSKA (reference sequence). Trimming shortened V by 0 bases and J by 5 bases, and 9 bases separated the two germline ends. CDR3 size: 13 residues. The CDR3 nucleotides are TGCAGTGCTAGAGATCACGGGGTAGATACGCAGTATTTT. Amino acid sequence: CSARDHGVDTQYF.

The J gene is TRBJ2-2, the V gene TRBV19; D is unclear. The length of the CDR3 is 14 residues. V gave up 4 bases and J gave up 5 bases, with 11 bases separating them. The germline V gene encodes CDR1 LNHDA and CDR2 SQIVND (reference sequence). This CDR3 reads CASSKLDQTGELFF. The CDR3 nucleotides are TGTGCCAGTAGTAAACTGGATCAGACCGGGGAGCTGTTTTTT.

This clonotype was observed a handful of times. The chain links TRBV20-1 to TRBJ2-3; D not resolved. Trimming pared 3 bases from V and 0 bases from J, leaving 4 bases between. The CDR3 consists of 12 residues. The germline gives CDR1 DFQATT, CDR2 SNEGSKA (reference sequence). For the CDR3, the DNA is TGCAGTGCTAGGACTAGCACAGATACGCAGTATTTT. Its translation: CSARTSTDTQYF.

The V and J genes are TRBV7-9 and TRBJ2-3, with TRBD2 identical over 11 bases. Germline V lookup: CDR1 SEHNR, CDR2 FQNEAQ (reference sequence). The ends lost 6 bases at V and 0 bases at J; junction bases unmatched: 8. There are 17 residues in the CDR3. CDR3 amino acids: CASSSLAGGTSTDTQYF. DNA of the CDR3: TGTGCCAGCAGTTCCCTAGCGGGGGGTACTAGCACAGATACGCAGTATTTT.

The chain joins TRBV4-3 to TRBJ1-1, with a tentative D call TRBD1 (5 bases). The CDR3 length is 19 residues. V lost 0 bases and J 3 bases, leaving 23 bases between the germline ends. Germline-derived CDR1 and CDR2 are LGHNA and YSLEER. CDR3 sequence (DNA): TGCGCCAGCAGCCAAGAAAAGGGGTTCGCAGAGTCGATTTACACTGAAGCTTTCTTT. Encoded protein: CASSQEKGFAESIYTEAFF.